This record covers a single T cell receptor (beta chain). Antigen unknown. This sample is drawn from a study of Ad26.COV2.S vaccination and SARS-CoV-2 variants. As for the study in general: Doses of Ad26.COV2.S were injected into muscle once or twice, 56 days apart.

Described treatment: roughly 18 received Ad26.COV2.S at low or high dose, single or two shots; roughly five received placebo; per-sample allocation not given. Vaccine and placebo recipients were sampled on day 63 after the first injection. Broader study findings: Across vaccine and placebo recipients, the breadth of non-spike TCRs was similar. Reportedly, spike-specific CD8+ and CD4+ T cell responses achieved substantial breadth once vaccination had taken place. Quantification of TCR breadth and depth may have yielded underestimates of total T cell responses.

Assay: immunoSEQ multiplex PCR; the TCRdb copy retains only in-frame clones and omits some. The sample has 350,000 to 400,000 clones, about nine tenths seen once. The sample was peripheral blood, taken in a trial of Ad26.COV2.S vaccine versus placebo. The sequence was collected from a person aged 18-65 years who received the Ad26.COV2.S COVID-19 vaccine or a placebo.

DNA for the CDR3: TGCGCCAGCAGCTCACTAGCGGGAGAGGGGAATGAGCAGTTCTTC. It is translated as CASSSLAGEGNEQFF. V and J are TRBV5-1 and TRBJ2-1; 11 bases are shared with TRBD2. The CDR3 is made up of 15 amino acids. With 3 bases clipped from V and 7 bases from J, the junction kept 6 bases outside the gene matches. Per the germline V gene, CDR1 is SGHRS and CDR2 is YFSETQ.